The clone carrying this T cell receptor beta chain occurred a few times. As yet, its antigen is unknown. V was clipped by 4 bases and J by 4 bases; unmatched bases: 6. The CDR3 has 15 residues. Germline CDR1 is SGHTA and CDR2 is FQGTGA. This specimen belongs to a study of cytomegalovirus exposure and HLA in healthy donors. Study-wide results and caveats: Some TCR beta chains (around 180 of them) were listed as cytomegalovirus-associated.

The PCR made use of 60 Vbeta and 13 Jbeta primers. The protocol was immunoSEQ multiplex PCR, while the TCRdb copy is restricted to in-frame clones and leaves out a portion. This table has 60,000 to 85,000 clones, about four fifths appearing once. The sequence derives from a male donor in good health and CMV-seropositive. Sequenced material: PBMCs. The rearrangement joins TRBV7-3 to TRBJ2-1, with 8 bases lining up with TRBD1. CDR3 sequence: CASSSDRGEYNEQFF. In nucleotides, the CDR3 is TGTGCCAGCAGCTCCGACAGGGGTGAATACAATGAGCAGTTCTTC.